One T cell receptor (beta chain) is described in this entry. In the original processing: Amplification of reference gene primers was used by the study to estimate nucleated cell counts. The protocol was immunoSEQ multiplex PCR, while the TCRdb copy is restricted to in-frame clones and leaves out a portion. D and trimming were read from the DNA, whereas the V and J calls and clone size are those reported in that table. In the table there are about 240,000 clones, about four fifths of which are singletons. The data derive from a study of blood T cell repertoires in COVID-19. Study-level background: Acute and convalescent COVID-19 specimens originated in the United States, Italy and Spain. The analysed material was cDNA or gDNA that came from T cells, B-cell-depleted T cells, or PBMCs.

This clonotype originated in a woman between 18 and 29 years old with acute or convalescent COVID-19. The sample was peripheral blood.

The CDR3 protein is CASLGERAGTQYF. The CDR3 DNA reads as TGTGCCAGTCTAGGGGAGCGGGCGGGGACCCAGTACTTC. The genes are TRBV19 and TRBJ2-5; a possible D gene is TRBD2 (6 bases). The CDR3 consists of 13 residues. The germline CDR1 and CDR2 sequences are LNHDA and SQIVND (reference sequence). V lost 8 bases to trimming and J lost 7 bases, with 17 bases between them. The complete variable domain, with remaining parts taken from reference TRBV19 and TRBJ2-5, reads DGGITQSPKYLFRKEGQNVTLSCEQNLNHDAMYWYRQDPGQGLRLIYYSQIVNDFQKGDIAEGYSVSREKKESFPLTVTSAQKNPTAFYLCASLGERAGTQYFGPGTRLLVL.